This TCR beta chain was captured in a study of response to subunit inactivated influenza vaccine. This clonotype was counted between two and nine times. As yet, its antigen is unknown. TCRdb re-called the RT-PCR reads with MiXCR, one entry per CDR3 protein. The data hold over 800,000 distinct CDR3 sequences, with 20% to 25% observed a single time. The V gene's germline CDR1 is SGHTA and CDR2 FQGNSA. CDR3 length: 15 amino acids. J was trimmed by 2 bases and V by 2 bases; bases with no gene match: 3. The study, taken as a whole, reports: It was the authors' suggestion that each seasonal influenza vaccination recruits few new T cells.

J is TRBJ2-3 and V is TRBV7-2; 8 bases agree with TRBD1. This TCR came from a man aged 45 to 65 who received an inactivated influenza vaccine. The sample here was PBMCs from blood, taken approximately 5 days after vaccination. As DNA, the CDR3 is TGTGCCAGCAGCTTAAATCAGGGGGCCACAGATACGCAGTATTTT. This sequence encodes CASSLNQGATDTQYF.